This entry features one T cell receptor beta chain sequence. The antigen is not known. The CDR3 runs to 15 residues. Germline V gene lookup returns CDR1 SGHVS and CDR2 FQNEAQ. V was trimmed by 7 bases and J by 4 bases, leaving 19 bases between them. Libraries were prepared by immunoSEQ multiplex PCR; TCRdb keeps only in-frame clonotypes and omits some of them. The sample lists more than 90,000 clones, more than 85% occurring once. The data were taken from a study of T cell responses to AZD1222 COVID-19 vaccine. Study outcomes and limitations: Every sample of the repertoires postdated the peak T cell response.

This TCR was recovered from an adult in good health. The specimen was peripheral blood, collected on day 0 of AZD1222 vaccination. This chain uses TRBV7-8 with TRBJ1-2; tentatively, D is TRBD1 (5 bases). CDR3 sequence: CASTYFRGNGYGYTF. In DNA, the CDR3 is TGTGCCAGCACCTACTTTCGGGGGAACGGCTATGGCTACACCTTC.